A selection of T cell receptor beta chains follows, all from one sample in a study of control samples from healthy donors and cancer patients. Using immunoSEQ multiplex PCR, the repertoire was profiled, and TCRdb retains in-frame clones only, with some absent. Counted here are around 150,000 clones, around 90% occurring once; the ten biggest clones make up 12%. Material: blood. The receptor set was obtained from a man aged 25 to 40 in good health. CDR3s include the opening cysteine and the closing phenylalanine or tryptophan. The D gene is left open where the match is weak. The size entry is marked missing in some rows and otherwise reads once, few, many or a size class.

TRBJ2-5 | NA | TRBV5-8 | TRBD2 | CASSAGGETQYF | TGTGCCAGCAGTGCGGGAGGAGAGACCCAGTACTTC
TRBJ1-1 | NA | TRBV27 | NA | CASSRDTVLMNTEAFF | TGTGCCAGCAGTCGGGACACGGTTCTTATGAACACTGAAGCTTTCTTT
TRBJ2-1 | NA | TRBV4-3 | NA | CASSQDSTLRSYNEQFF | TGCGCCAGCAGCCAAGACTCCACCCTTCGCTCCTACAATGAGCAGTTCTTC
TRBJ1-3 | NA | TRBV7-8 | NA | CASSLKGLTGVLAIYF | TGTGCCAGCAGCTTAAAGGGACTCACAGGTGTTCTCGCCATATATTTT
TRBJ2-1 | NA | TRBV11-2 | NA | CASSPRRATGNEQFF | TGTGCCAGCAGCCCCCGGCGAGCCACGGGGAATGAGCAGTTCTTC
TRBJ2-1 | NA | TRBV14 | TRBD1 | CASSLWTGDNEQFF | TGTGCCAGCAGCCTCTGGACAGGGGATAATGAGCAGTTCTTC
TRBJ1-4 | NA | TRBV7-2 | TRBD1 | CASSSAWTGFFPSEKLFF | TGTGCCAGCAGCTCCGCGTGGACAGGGTTCTTCCCTAGTGAAAAACTGTTTTTT
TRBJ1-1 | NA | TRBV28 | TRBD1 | CASSSQGGNEAFF | TGTGCCAGCAGTTCCCAGGGGGGTAATGAAGCTTTCTTT
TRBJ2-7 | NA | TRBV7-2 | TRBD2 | CASSLTSGRGEQYF | TGTGCCAGCAGCTTAACTAGCGGGAGAGGTGAGCAGTACTTC
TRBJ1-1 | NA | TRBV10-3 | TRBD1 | CATGTGEVGNTEAFF | TGTGCCACAGGTACAGGGGAGGTAGGGAACACTGAAGCTTTCTTT
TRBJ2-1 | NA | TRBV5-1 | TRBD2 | CASSLGGTSGNEQFF | TGCGCCAGCAGCTTGGGAGGGACTAGCGGGAATGAGCAGTTCTTC
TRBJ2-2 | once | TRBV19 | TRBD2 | CASSPATSDANTGELFF | TGTGCCAGTAGTCCCGCGACTAGCGACGCCAACACCGGGGAGCTGTTTTTT
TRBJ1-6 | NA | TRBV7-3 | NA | CASSPGHSSPLHF | TGTGCCAGCAGCCCAGGACACTCTTCACCCCTCCACTTT
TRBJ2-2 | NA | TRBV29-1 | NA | CSVPAAGELFF | TGCAGCGTTCCGGCCGCCGGGGAGCTGTTTTTT
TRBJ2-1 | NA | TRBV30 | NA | CAWSRATFSSYNEQFF | TGTGCCTGGAGTCGGGCTACCTTTAGCTCCTACAATGAGCAGTTCTTC
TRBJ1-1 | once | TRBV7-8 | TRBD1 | CASSLKGDRANTEAFF | TGTGCCAGCAGCTTAAAAGGGGACAGGGCGAACACTGAAGCTTTCTTT
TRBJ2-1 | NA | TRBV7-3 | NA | CASSLSRGLGNEQFF | TGTGCCAGCAGCCTAAGTCGGGGTTTGGGCAATGAGCAGTTCTTC
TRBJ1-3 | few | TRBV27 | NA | CASSLPGNTIYF | TGTGCCAGCAGTTTACCTGGAAACACCATATATTTT
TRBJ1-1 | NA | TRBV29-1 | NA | CSVGGRVNTEAFF | TGCAGCGTCGGTGGGAGGGTTAACACTGAAGCTTTCTTT
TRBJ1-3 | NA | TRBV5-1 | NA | CASSLIGDGNTIYF | TGCGCCAGCAGCTTGATAGGTGACGGAAACACCATATATTTT
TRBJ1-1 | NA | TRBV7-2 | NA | CASSFGRGTEAFF | TGTGCCAGCAGCTTTGGGAGGGGGACAGAAGCTTTCTTT
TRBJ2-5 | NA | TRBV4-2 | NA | CASSQDGLGQTQYF | TGTGCCAGCAGCCAAGACGGACTGGGGCAGACCCAGTACTTC
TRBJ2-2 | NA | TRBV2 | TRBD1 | CASSGGTGYFGELFF | TGTGCCAGCAGTGGGGGGACAGGGTACTTCGGGGAGCTGTTTTTT
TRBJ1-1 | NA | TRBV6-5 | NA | CASSYYGSTEAFF | TGTGCCAGCAGTTACTATGGTTCCACTGAAGCTTTCTTT
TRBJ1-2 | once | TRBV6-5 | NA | CATSVPRVGYTF | TGTGCCACCTCCGTCCCACGCGTAGGCTACACCTTC
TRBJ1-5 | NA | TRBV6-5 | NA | CASKVRETGNQPQHF | TGTGCCAGCAAGGTCAGGGAGACCGGCAATCAGCCCCAGCATTTT
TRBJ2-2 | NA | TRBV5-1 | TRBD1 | CASSWGAGTGITGELFF | TGCGCCAGCAGCTGGGGGGCCGGGACAGGCATCACCGGGGAGCTGTTTTTT
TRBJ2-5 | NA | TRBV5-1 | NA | CASSFENRIQETQYF | TGCGCCAGCAGCTTTGAAAACAGGATTCAAGAGACCCAGTACTTC
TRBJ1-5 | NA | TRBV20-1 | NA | CSGIESNQPQHF | TGCAGTGGTATTGAGTCCAATCAGCCCCAGCATTTT
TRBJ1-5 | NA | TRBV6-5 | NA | CASRPRRSNQPQHF | TGTGCCAGCAGGCCCCGCCGAAGCAATCAGCCCCAGCATTTT
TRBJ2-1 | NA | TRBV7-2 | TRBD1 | CASSLLGTGAYNEQFF | TGTGCCAGCAGCTTACTTGGGACAGGGGCATACAATGAGCAGTTCTTC
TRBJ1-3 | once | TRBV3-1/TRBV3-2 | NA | CASSQSPGAAGNTIYF | TGTGCCAGCAGCCAGTCCCCAGGGGCCGCTGGAAACACCATATATTTT
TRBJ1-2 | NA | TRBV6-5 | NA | CASRPTGNYGYTF | TGTGCCAGCAGACCCACGGGTAACTATGGCTACACCTTC
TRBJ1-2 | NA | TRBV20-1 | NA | CSAISSSGYTF | TGCAGTGCTATCTCCAGCAGCGGCTACACCTTC
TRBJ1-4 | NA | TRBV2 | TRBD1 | CASRGMGQGYEKLFF | TGTGCCAGCAGGGGTATGGGACAGGGCTATGAAAAACTGTTTTTT
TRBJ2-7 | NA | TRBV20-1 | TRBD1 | CSASEGAKTYEQYF | TGCAGTGCTAGTGAGGGGGCGAAAACCTACGAGCAGTACTTC
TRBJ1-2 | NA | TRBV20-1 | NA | CSASRRDGGYTF | TGCAGTGCTAGTCGGAGAGACGGTGGCTACACCTTC
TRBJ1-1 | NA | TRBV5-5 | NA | CASSWSGANTEAFF | TGTGCCAGCAGCTGGTCTGGGGCGAACACTGAAGCTTTCTTT
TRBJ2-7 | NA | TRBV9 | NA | CASSPTPSYEQYF | TGTGCCAGCAGCCCCACCCCTTCCTACGAGCAGTACTTC
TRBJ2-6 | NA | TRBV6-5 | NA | CASSPGLPGANVLTF | TGTGCCAGCAGTCCCGGACTACCCGGGGCCAACGTCCTGACTTTC
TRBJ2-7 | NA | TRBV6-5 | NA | CASRDGRSYEQYF | TGTGCCAGCAGGGACGGACGCTCCTACGAGCAGTACTTC
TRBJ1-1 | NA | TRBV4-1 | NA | CASSQGTAPSLQRAFF | TGCGCCAGCAGCCAAGGAACAGCCCCATCTTTACAAAGGGCTTTCTTT
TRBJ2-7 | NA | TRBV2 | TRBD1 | CARGGGQAAYEQYF | TGTGCCAGAGGAGGGGGACAGGCGGCCTACGAGCAGTACTTC
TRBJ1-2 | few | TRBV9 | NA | CASSPRENYGYTF | TGTGCCAGCAGCCCCAGGGAGAACTATGGCTACACCTTC
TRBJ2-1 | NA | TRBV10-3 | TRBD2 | CAIIIGGAINEQFF | TGTGCCATCATTATCGGGGGGGCGATCAATGAGCAGTTCTTC